Listed here are 5 T cell receptor beta chains from one sample, sequenced in a study of human T cells and chemical hapten exposure (dated by TCRdb to the early 2020s). The library was generated by RACE. Sequencing was carried out with a NextSeq 500. Using fastp trimming at Q25 and MiXCR clonotype assembly, TCRdb reanalyzed the public sequencing data and kept in-frame beta chains. A single entry per CDR3 protein holds the most common genes and DNA from its merged rows. For this sample there are fewer than 200,000 distinct CDR3 sequences; 20% to 25% appear just once. In total, the top ten clones hold about 6.7% of the sample. This specimen's time point label, interpreted: patch test 1, 2 weeks after DPC sensitization. Explained via the paper, the treatment or condition label denotes: therapeutic diphenylcyclopropenone sensitization with weekly scalp DPC. Sequencing used whole blood, obtained in connection with sensitization to the hapten diphenylcyclopropenone (DPC). These receptors all stem from a woman aged 45-65 years with alopecia areata. Some clones in this sample may be carry-over from other donors' samples.

This clonotype was seen more than once but under ten times. The chain has TRBV10-2 and TRBJ2-3; the D gene is possibly TRBD2 (5 bases). Trimming removed 0 bases at V and 0 bases at J, with 10 bases between. CDR3 length: 16 residues. Germline V CDR1 and CDR2: WSHSY, SAAADI. CDR3 coding DNA: TGCGCCAGCAGTGAGTCTGTGGGCGGGAGCACAGATACGCAGTATTTT. This sequence encodes CASSESVGGSTDTQYF.

In this sample, this clonotype turned up a few times. V gene TRBV7-2 combines with J gene TRBJ2-4; D is undetermined. Trimming removed 1 base from V and 5 bases from J, with 12 bases in between. CDR3 length: 15 residues. Germline assignment: CDR1 SGHTA and CDR2 FQGNSA. The DNA for the CDR3 is TGTGCCAGCAGCTTAGACAGCAAATTCGAAAACATTCAGTACTTC. Translated, it gives CASSLDSKFENIQYF.

This clonotype was seen only a few times. The V gene is TRBV5-6, the J gene TRBJ2-3, with D possibly being TRBD2 (5 bases). This CDR3 contains 14 residues. Germline V CDR1 and CDR2: SGHDT, YYEEEE. The V gene lost 2 bases and the J gene lost 3 bases, with 10 bases spanning the gap. This CDR3 reads CASSFRRLTDTQYF. DNA of the CDR3: TGTGCCAGCAGCTTTAGGAGGTTGACAGATACGCAGTATTTT.

This clonotype has a single count. The chain combines TRBV7-2 with TRBJ2-1, with TRBD2 matching 8 bases. CDR3 length equals 17 residues. V lost 5 bases to trimming and J lost 4 bases; unmatched junction nucleotides: 13. Germline CDR1 and CDR2: SGHTA and FQGNSA. The CDR3 region is CASSTSPRAGAYNEQFF. CDR3 coding DNA: TGTGCCAGCAGCACCTCTCCACGAGCGGGAGCTTACAATGAGCAGTTCTTC.

This clonotype has a handful of counts. The chain uses TRBV24-1 and TRBJ2-2, with D perhaps matching TRBD1 (5 bases). The CDR3 length is 16 residues. Trimming took 7 bases from V and 5 from J, leaving 19 bases between them. Per germline, CDR1 KGHDR and CDR2 SFDVKD. CDR3 region: CATRSSGALGTGELFF. The CDR3, as DNA: TGTGCCACCAGGAGTTCTGGGGCCTTAGGGACCGGGGAGCTGTTTTTT.